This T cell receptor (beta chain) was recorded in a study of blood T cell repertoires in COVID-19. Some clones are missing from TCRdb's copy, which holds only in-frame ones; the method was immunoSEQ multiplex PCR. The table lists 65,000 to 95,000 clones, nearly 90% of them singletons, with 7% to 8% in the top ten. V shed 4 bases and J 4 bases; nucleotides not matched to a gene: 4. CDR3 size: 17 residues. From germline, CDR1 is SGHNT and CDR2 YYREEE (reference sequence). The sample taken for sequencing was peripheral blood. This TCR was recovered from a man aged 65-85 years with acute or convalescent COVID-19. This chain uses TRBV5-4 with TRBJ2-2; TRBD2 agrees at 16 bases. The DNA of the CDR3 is TGTGCCAGCAGCACAGGGACTAGCGGGAGGGGCACCGGGGAGCTGTTTTTT. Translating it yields CASSTGTSGRGTGELFF.